These 8 T cell receptor beta chains were all obtained from the same sample, sequenced in a study of graft-versus-host responses after intestinal transplantation. The table came from immunoSEQ multiplex PCR; TCRdb's copy has only in-frame clones and leaves some out. The data contain some 15,000 clones, around 94% of them singletons. This specimen consisted of PBMCs, obtained 9 days after transplant. These receptors were collected from a human patient who received an intestinal transplant, so some T cells may come from the graft donor.

The chain links TRBV5-1 to TRBJ2-3; D remains unclear. The CDR3 runs to 11 residues. V lost 2 bases and J lost 6, with 4 bases in between. Germline CDR1 and CDR2: SGHRS and YFSETQ. The CDR3, as DNA: TGCGCCAGCAGCTTTGACGATACGCAGTATTTT. This sequence encodes CASSFDDTQYF.

The V and J genes are TRBV4-1 and TRBJ2-7; perhaps TRBD1 as D (5 bases). Germline V CDR1 and CDR2: MGHRA, YSYEKL. The ends were cut back, 4 bases at V and 0 bases at J, with 13 bases in the middle. The CDR3 covers 15 residues. The CDR3 sequence: CASSPGHRTSYEQYF. The CDR3 coding sequence is TGCGCCAGCAGCCCCGGACACCGGACCTCCTACGAGCAGTACTTC.

V and J are TRBV7-9 and TRBJ2-7, with a possible D match to TRBD2 (5 bases). The CDR3 is 13 residues long. V lost 3 bases and J 3 bases, leaving 9 bases between the germline ends. Germline CDR1 is SEHNR and CDR2 is FQNEAQ (reference sequence). DNA of the CDR3: TGTGCCAGCAGCTTCGGACTGGGCTACGAGCAGTACTTC. This codes for CASSFGLGYEQYF.

V gene TRBV11-2 combines with J gene TRBJ2-7, with 9 bases aligning to TRBD2. V shed 5 bases and J 3 bases; nucleotides not matched to a gene: 8. This CDR3 contains 15 residues. Looked up from germline, CDR1 is SGHAT and CDR2 is FQNNGV. CDR3 in DNA: TGTGCCAGCAGCCCCTTAGCGGGAGTGCTCTACGAGCAGTACTTC. As protein: CASSPLAGVLYEQYF.

The chain links TRBV7-3 to TRBJ1-1; weak D call: TRBD1 (6 bases). Germline CDR1 SGHTA, CDR2 FQGTGA. V lost 2 bases, J lost 1 base, and 11 bases lay in between. The CDR3 consists of 15 residues. Here the CDR3 reads CASSLADSPNTEAFF. CDR3 in DNA: TGTGCCAGCAGCTTAGCGGACAGCCCGAACACTGAAGCTTTCTTT.

J is TRBJ2-1 and V is TRBV11-2; TRBD2 is a possible D gene (5 bases). The V end was cut by 4 bases, the J end by 8 bases, with 9 bases between. The CDR3 contains 12 residues. CDR1 is SGHAT and CDR2 is FQNNGV in the germline V gene. The CDR3 loop reads CASSSQEDEQFF. In DNA form, the CDR3 reads TGTGCCAGCAGCTCCCAGGAGGATGAGCAGTTCTTC.

This clone has only one observation. CDR3 residues: CASSPTLTGENYGYTF. The DNA for the CDR3 is TGTGCCAGCAGCCCTACCTTGACAGGGGAAAACTATGGCTACACCTTC. The chain is built from TRBV7-9 and TRBJ1-2, with 8 bases aligning to TRBD1. The CDR3 is 16 amino acids. V was pared by 5 bases and J by 2 bases, with 10 bases of the junction left unmatched. Germline V gene lookup returns CDR1 SEHNR and CDR2 FQNEAQ (reference sequence).

This rearrangement joins TRBV19 to TRBJ2-7; D remains ambiguous. CDR1 is LNHDA and CDR2 is SQIVND in the germline V gene (reference sequence). V was cut by 3 bases and J by 2 bases, with 14 bases left in between. This CDR3 spans 15 amino acids. The CDR3 loop is CASSISKGIPYEQYF. The CDR3 DNA reads TGTGCCAGTAGTATTTCGAAGGGAATCCCCTACGAGCAGTACTTC. The entire variable domain, with the rest obtained from reference TRBV19 and TRBJ2-7, is as follows: DGGITQSPKYLFRKEGQNVTLSCEQNLNHDAMYWYRQDPGQGLRLIYYSQIVNDFQKGDIAEGYSVSREKKESFPLTVTSAQKNPTAFYLCASSISKGIPYEQYFGPGTRLTVT.